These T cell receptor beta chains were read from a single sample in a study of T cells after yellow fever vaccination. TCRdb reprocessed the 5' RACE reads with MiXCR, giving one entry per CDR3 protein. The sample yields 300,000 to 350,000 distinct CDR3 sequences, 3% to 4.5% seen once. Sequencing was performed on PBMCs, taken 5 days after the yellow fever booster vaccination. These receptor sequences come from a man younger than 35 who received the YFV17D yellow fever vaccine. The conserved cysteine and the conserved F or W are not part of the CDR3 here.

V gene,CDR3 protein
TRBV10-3,AITGQINTEAF
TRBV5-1,ASSRESETQY
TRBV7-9,ASSLGEGTGGTDEQF
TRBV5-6,ASSLWQASNQPQH
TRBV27,ASSWRTVSSANTGELF
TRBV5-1,ASGPFSGANVLT
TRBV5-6,ASSRQEGYGYT
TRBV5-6,ASSTTTGGGSTDTQY
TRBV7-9,ASSWITGIGETQY
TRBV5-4,ASSPPGRQNTEAF
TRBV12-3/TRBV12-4,ASRLQGASTDTQY
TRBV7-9,ASSPRGLAGSNEQF
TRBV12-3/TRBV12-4,ASSLVRRGAYEQY